The next 32 T cell receptor beta chains were all read from a single sample in a study of T cell repertoires in cytomegalovirus infection. MiXCR, run by TCRdb on the reads, gives a single entry per CDR3 protein. The sample has 150,000 to 200,000 distinct CDR3 sequences, less than 25% seen once. Which antigens these TCRs recognize remains unknown. This material consisted of CD8+ T cells from cultured PBMCs, taken from culture after CMV antigen stimulation. The receptors stem from a human donor in good health (CMV status not recorded). Some clones in this sample may be carry-over from other donors' samples.

The chain joins TRBV28 to TRBJ1-4, with D tentatively TRBD1 (6 bases). With 3 bases removed from V and 0 bases from J, the gap between germline ends came to 14 bases. Germline lookup yields CDR1 MDHEN and CDR2 SYDVKM. CDR3 length: 17 amino acids. Here the CDR3 reads CASSLTGTWATNEKLFF. The CDR3 DNA reads as TGTGCCAGCAGTTTGACAGGCACTTGGGCAACTAATGAAAAACTGTTTTTT.

This sequence joins TRBV5-4 and TRBJ1-2; D not certain. From germline, CDR1 is SGHNT and CDR2 YYREEE (reference sequence). The CDR3 has 15 amino acids. The V end was cut by 2 bases, the J end by 7 bases, with 18 bases between. This chain's CDR3 is CASSFGGGEVSGYTF. In DNA form, the CDR3 reads TGTGCCAGCAGCTTTGGAGGCGGGGAAGTCTCTGGCTACACCTTC. Filled out from reference TRBV5-4 and TRBJ1-2, the complete variable domain reads ETGVTQSPTHLIKTRGQQVTLRCSSQSGHNTVSWYQQALGQGPQFIFQYYREEENGRGNFPPRFSGLQFPNYSSELNVNALELDDSALYLCASSFGGGEVSGYTFGSGTRLTVV.

The chain is built from TRBV11-1 and TRBJ2-3; 8 positions match TRBD1. V was pared by 3 bases and J by 5 bases, with 7 bases of the junction left unmatched. The CDR3 is made up of 15 amino acids. Germline CDR1 and CDR2: SGHAT and FQDESV (reference sequence). The CDR3, as DNA: TGTGCCAGCAGCTTGGAGGACAGGGTGGTAGATACGCAGTATTTT. Its translation: CASSLEDRVVDTQYF.

The chain combines TRBV12-3 or TRBV12-4 with TRBJ2-7; 7 bases are a match to TRBD1. V trimming: 6 bases; J trimming: 5 bases; junction bases outside the gene matches: 7. The CDR3 totals 13 residues. CDR3 DNA: TGTGCCAGCAGCGACACAGGGGACGACGAGCAGTACTTC. Protein: CASSDTGDDEQYF.

The chain uses TRBV4-1 and TRBJ1-2; 7 bases map to TRBD1. The V segment lost 3 bases and the J segment 6 bases; nucleotides outside the gene matches: 7. Germline lookup yields CDR1 MGHRA and CDR2 YSYEKL. The CDR3 has 14 amino acids. The CDR3 sequence is CASSQRDSRDGYTF. CDR3 coding DNA: TGCGCCAGCAGCCAGAGGGACAGTCGGGATGGCTACACCTTC.

This clonotype occurred a few times. The V and J genes are TRBV4-1 and TRBJ1-2, with 9 bases lining up with TRBD1. Germline CDR1 is MGHRA and CDR2 is YSYEKL. V was clipped by 1 base and J by 6 bases; unmatched bases: 9. The CDR3 is 16 residues long. The CDR3 bases are TGCGCCAGCAGCCAAGGACAGGGGGGCTATGCAGATGGCTACACCTTC. Translated, it gives CASSQGQGGYADGYTF.

This clonotype was found a few times. The chain couples TRBV7-2 to TRBJ2-1, with a possible D match to TRBD2 (6 bases). The CDR3 is 16 amino acids. Trimming stripped 1 base from V and 2 bases from J, with 12 bases between. Germline lookup yields CDR1 SGHTA and CDR2 FQGNSA. CDR3 in amino acids: CASSLGRGRAYNEQFF. The CDR3, as DNA: TGTGCCAGCAGCTTAGGACGGGGGAGAGCCTACAATGAGCAGTTCTTC.

This clonotype occurred many times. The J gene is TRBJ1-1, the V gene TRBV7-8; no clear D gene. The CDR3 loop spans 13 amino acids. Germline V gene data show CDR1 as SGHVS and CDR2 as FQNEAQ. V shed 1 base and J shed 6 bases, with 9 bases lying between them. For the CDR3, the DNA is TGTGCCAGCAGCTTAGGGGGAAGCGCTGAAGCTTTCTTT. Amino acids: CASSLGGSAEAFF. Full variable domain (rest looked up from reference TRBV7-8 and TRBJ1-1): GAGVSQSPRYKVAKRGQDVALRCDPISGHVSLFWYQQALGQGPEFLTYFQNEAQLDKSGLPSDRFFAERPEGSVSTLKIQRTQQEDSAVYLCASSLGGSAEAFFGQGTRLTVV.

This clonotype was observed a few times. The junction and the germline gene differ at one end; a read error may be behind it. V gene TRBV12-3 or TRBV12-4 combines with J gene TRBJ1-1; D perhaps matches TRBD1 (5 bases). The CDR3 runs 16 residues. The CDR3 DNA reads as TGTGCCAGCAGTTTAGTGATAGTGGGGACGAACGCTGAAGCTTTCTTT. This translates into CASSLVIVGTNAEAFF.

This clonotype has a handful of counts. The chain is built from TRBV27 and TRBJ1-5, with a tentative D call TRBD1 (5 bases). The CDR3 length is 16 residues. The germline V and J ends were trimmed by 5 bases and 1 base, with 15 bases remaining between them. CDR1 is MNHEY, CDR2 SMNVEV, per germline (reference sequence). CDR3 in DNA: TGTGCCAGCAGTCGCCTTGGGGGGGGGAGCAATCAGCCCCAGCATTTT. Protein sequence: CASSRLGGGSNQPQHF.

This clonotype was picked up a small number of times. The chain links TRBV12-3 or TRBV12-4 to TRBJ2-2, with D uncertain. Trimming removed 3 bases from V and 5 bases from J, with 13 bases in between. The CDR3 runs to 15 residues. CDR3 sequence (DNA): TGTGCCAGCAGTTTCCCCCCTGGATTGACCGGGGAGCTGTTTTTT. Its protein product is CASSFPPGLTGELFF.

CDR3 nucleotide sequence: TGTGCCAGCAGTTATGGGACTGGCTCCTACGAGCAGTACTTC. This codes for CASSYGTGSYEQYF. V gene TRBV7-2 combines with J gene TRBJ2-7, with D possibly being TRBD2 (6 bases). CDR1 and CDR2 from the germline V gene are SGHTA and FQGNSA. The CDR3 length is 14 residues. Trimming removed 6 bases from V and 0 bases from J, with 12 bases in between.

The rearrangement uses TRBV10-3 and TRBJ2-3; 9 nucleotides line up with TRBD2. V lost 7 bases and J lost 4; bases outside the gene matches: 6. The CDR3 contains 14 residues. Germline-derived CDR1 and CDR2 are ENHRY and SYGVKD. CDR3 residues: CAITTTSGPDTQYF. The CDR3 DNA follows: TGTGCCATCACAACTACTAGCGGGCCAGATACGCAGTATTTT.

This clonotype appeared many times. The V and J genes are TRBV7-6 and TRBJ1-5; D is uncertain. Germline V CDR1 and CDR2: SGHVS, FNYEAQ. This CDR3 has 13 amino acids. V dropped 4 bases and J dropped 1 base, with 5 bases sitting between them. CDR3 sequence reads: CASSWSSNQPQHF. The CDR3, as DNA: TGTGCCAGCAGCTGGTCCAGCAATCAGCCCCAGCATTTT. Filled out from reference TRBV7-6 and TRBJ1-5, the complete variable domain reads GAGVSQSPRYKVTKRGQDVALRCDPISGHVSLYWYRQALGQGPEFLTYFNYEAQQDKSGLPNDRFSAERPEGSISTLTIQRTEQRDSAMYRCASSWSSNQPQHFGDGTRLSIL.

The rearrangement uses TRBV12-3 or TRBV12-4 and TRBJ2-3; maybe TRBD2 (6 bases). Trimming took 2 bases from V and 4 from J, leaving 7 bases between them. There are 13 residues in the CDR3. CDR3 DNA: TGTGCCAGCAGTTTAACGGGGGCAGATACGCAGTATTTT. Amino acid sequence: CASSLTGADTQYF.

The chain has TRBV7-9 and TRBJ1-4; 7 bases are a match to TRBD1. CDR1 is SEHNR and CDR2 is FQNEAQ in the germline V gene (reference sequence). The V segment lost 7 bases and the J segment 5 bases; nucleotides outside the gene matches: 4. The CDR3 has 13 amino acids. The chain's CDR3 is CASTGTVNEKLFF. The CDR3 DNA follows: TGTGCCAGCACCGGGACAGTAAATGAAAAACTGTTTTTT. The full variable domain, with the rest looked up from reference TRBV7-9 and TRBJ1-4, is DTGVSQNPRHKITKRGQNVTFRCDPISEHNRLYWYRQTLGQGPEFLTYFQNEAQLEKSRLLSDRFSAERPKGSFSTLEIQRTEQGDSAMYLCASTGTVNEKLFFGSGTQLSVL.

This clonotype appeared a few times. As DNA, the CDR3 is TGTGCCAGTAGTATAAACACAAATAGCAATCAGCCCCAGCATTTT. It encodes CASSINTNSNQPQHF. V gene TRBV19 combines with J gene TRBJ1-5; D not resolved. Germline V lookup: CDR1 LNHDA, CDR2 SQIVND (reference sequence). The CDR3 is 15 residues long. Trimming took 2 bases from V and 0 from J, leaving 8 bases between them.

This clonotype turned up a few times. This sequence joins TRBV11-1 and TRBJ1-1, with 8 bases lining up with TRBD1. The junction had 4 bases not matched to a gene; V was cut back by 4 bases and J by 0 bases. Per germline, CDR1 SGHAT and CDR2 FQDESV (reference sequence). The CDR3 spans 15 residues. Here the CDR3 DNA reads TGTGCCAGCAGCTACAGGGGGGCCATGAACACTGAAGCTTTCTTT. Translation: CASSYRGAMNTEAFF.

This clonotype was counted a few times. This sequence joins TRBV6-5 and TRBJ2-7; D is ambiguous. The CDR3 has 14 residues. Germline CDR1 MNHEY, CDR2 SVGAGI. V shed 4 bases and J shed 2 bases, with 12 bases lying between them. For the CDR3, the DNA is TGTGCCAGCAGTTCACTACAGATTACCTACGAGCAGTACTTC. It yields the protein CASSSLQITYEQYF.

In its sample, this clonotype was seen a few times. The chain employs TRBV6-5 and TRBJ1-1; possible D gene TRBD1, 6 bases. The CDR3 is 13 amino acids. Per germline, CDR1 MNHEY and CDR2 SVGAGI. The V and J ends lost 6 bases and 3 bases respectively, with 11 bases between them. CDR3 nucleotide sequence: TGTGCCAGCAGCCTACAGGGCCACACTGAAGCTTTCTTT. It is translated as CASSLQGHTEAFF.

V usage is TRBV4-1 and J usage is TRBJ1-2; D remains ambiguous. With 0 bases removed from V and 0 bases from J, the gap between germline ends came to 8 bases. Looked up from germline, CDR1 is MGHRA and CDR2 is YSYEKL. This CDR3 contains 15 residues. In DNA form, the CDR3 reads TGCGCCAGCAGCCAAGATTTACTAGCTAACTATGGCTACACCTTC. This sequence encodes CASSQDLLANYGYTF.

This clonotype showed up just a few times. The V gene is TRBV6-2 or TRBV6-3, the J gene TRBJ2-3; weak D call: TRBD1 (5 bases). Germline values: CDR1 MNHEY, CDR2 SVGEGT. Trimming pared 1 base from V and 4 bases from J, leaving 12 bases between. The CDR3 runs to 15 residues. The CDR3 loop reads CASSYYWGPPDTQYF. CDR3 DNA sequence: TGTGCCAGCAGTTACTACTGGGGCCCTCCAGATACGCAGTATTTT.

This clonotype was counted a few times. A read error may account for a junction end that differs from germline. The rearrangement links TRBV12-3 or TRBV12-4 to TRBJ2-7; D remains unclear. There are 12 residues in the CDR3. This chain's CDR3 is CANSLGRDEQYF. The DNA of the CDR3 is TGTGCCAACAGTTTGGGAAGGGACGAGCAGTACTTC.

This clonotype turned up a few times. The rearrangement links TRBV7-6 to TRBJ1-4; TRBD1 aligns across 7 bases. V gave up 5 bases and J gave up 3 bases; unmatched junction bases: 3. Germline CDR1 is SGHVS and CDR2 is FNYEAQ. This CDR3 is 14 amino acids long. The CDR3 here is CASSPTGPNEKLFF. The CDR3 DNA follows: TGTGCCAGCAGCCCGACAGGGCCTAATGAAAAACTGTTTTTT. The full variable domain, its missing parts supplied by reference TRBV7-6 and TRBJ1-4, is GAGVSQSPRYKVTKRGQDVALRCDPISGHVSLYWYRQALGQGPEFLTYFNYEAQQDKSGLPNDRFSAERPEGSISTLTIQRTEQRDSAMYRCASSPTGPNEKLFFGSGTQLSVL.

This clonotype was picked up many times. The rearrangement uses TRBV4-3 and TRBJ2-1; the D gene is possibly TRBD2 (6 bases). V dropped 0 bases and J dropped 2 bases, with 11 bases sitting between them. Germline V gene sequence: CDR1 LGHNA, CDR2 YSLEER. The CDR3 loop spans 16 amino acids. The CDR3 sequence: CASSQEDGGAYNEQFF. The CDR3 DNA reads as TGCGCCAGCAGCCAAGAGGACGGCGGGGCCTACAATGAGCAGTTCTTC.

Ten or more counts support this clonotype. V is TRBV7-2 and J is TRBJ2-7, with D unclear. Germline lookup yields CDR1 SGHTA and CDR2 FQGNSA. The CDR3 runs 12 residues. The V end lost 5 bases, the J end lost 0 bases, and 5 bases lay between the germline ends. In DNA, the CDR3 is TGTGCCAGCAGCCCCACCTCCTACGAGCAGTACTTC. Translation: CASSPTSYEQYF.

This rearrangement joins TRBV7-2 to TRBJ1-1; no reliable D call. The CDR3 extends over 13 amino acids. The V and J ends lost 5 bases and 3 bases respectively, with 10 bases between them. The germline gives CDR1 SGHTA, CDR2 FQGNSA. DNA for the CDR3: TGTGCCAGCAGCGACTTATTGGACACTGAAGCTTTCTTT. It encodes CASSDLLDTEAFF.

This clonotype has a handful of counts. The chain recombines TRBV6-1 with TRBJ2-1; no definite D call. V gave up 4 bases and J gave up 4 bases, with 5 bases separating them. Germline V gives CDR1 MNHNS, CDR2 SASEGT. The CDR3 has 12 amino acids. In nucleotides, the CDR3 is TGTGCCAGCAGTGTAAGATACAATGAGCAGTTCTTC. It encodes CASSVRYNEQFF.

This clonotype showed up many times. The chain recombines TRBV7-8 with TRBJ2-7; TRBD2 might be the D (6 bases). Trimming removed 5 bases from V and 9 bases from J, with 17 bases in between. This CDR3 has 13 amino acids. Per germline, CDR1 SGHVS and CDR2 FQNEAQ. In nucleotides, the CDR3 is TGTGCCAGCAGCGAAAGGGACTTACGAAGGCAGTACTTC. It is translated as CASSERDLRRQYF. The complete variable domain, with remaining parts taken from reference TRBV7-8 and TRBJ2-7, reads GAGVSQSPRYKVAKRGQDVALRCDPISGHVSLFWYQQALGQGPEFLTYFQNEAQLDKSGLPSDRFFAERPEGSVSTLKIQRTQQEDSAVYLCASSERDLRRQYFGPGTRLTVT.

V usage is TRBV11-3 and J usage is TRBJ1-2; 10 bases agree with TRBD1. V lost 4 bases, J lost 6 bases, and 5 bases stayed unmatched. Germline CDR1 SGHNT, CDR2 YENEEA. The CDR3 runs to 14 residues. The CDR3: CASSSGTGDHGYTF. In DNA, the CDR3 is TGTGCCAGCAGCTCCGGGACAGGGGACCATGGCTACACCTTC.

This clonotype showed up just a few times. As DNA, the CDR3 is TGTGCCAGCAGTTCAAGGACAGCCGATATTGGGCCTGGCTACACCTTC. Translated, it gives CASSSRTADIGPGYTF. This chain joins TRBV12-3 or TRBV12-4 and TRBJ1-2; tentatively, D is TRBD1 (6 bases). V was cut by 4 bases and J by 7 bases, with 22 bases left in between. This CDR3 region has 16 residues.

The rearrangement links TRBV5-1 to TRBJ1-3; D gene uncertain. Trimming removed 4 bases at V and 0 bases at J, with 11 bases between. This CDR3 has 15 amino acids. Germline lookup yields CDR1 SGHRS and CDR2 YFSETQ. Written as DNA, the CDR3 is TGCGCCAGCAGCAGTCTCCCCCACTCTGGAAACACCATATATTTT. It is translated as CASSSLPHSGNTIYF.